Shown below are 3 T cell receptor beta chains from a single sample sequenced in a study of cytomegalovirus exposure and HLA in healthy donors. PCR involved 60 Vbeta and 13 Jbeta primers. Using immunoSEQ multiplex PCR, the repertoire was profiled, and TCRdb retains in-frame clones only, with some absent. The repertoire includes 90,000 to 130,000 clones, roughly 73% of them detected once, and around 0.9% sits in the top ten. Specimen: PBMCs. All receptors come from a woman in her thirties in good health and CMV-seronegative.

The chain employs TRBV25-1 and TRBJ1-1; D ambiguous. V lost 5 bases to trimming and J lost 7 bases, with 8 bases between them. The germline V gene has CDR1 MGHDK and CDR2 SYGVNS. The CDR3 is 11 amino acids. The CDR3 spells CASSHRCEAFF. CDR3 sequence (DNA): TGTGCCAGCAGTCACAGATGTGAAGCTTTCTTT.

This chain joins TRBV29-1 and TRBJ2-7; D gene ambiguous. Germline assignment: CDR1 SQVTM and CDR2 ANQGSEA. V lost 7 bases and J 0 bases, leaving 10 bases between the germline ends. There are 12 residues in the CDR3. The CDR3 nucleotides are TGCAGCGCCTCTATTCTCTCCTACGAGCAGTACTTC. Residues: CSASILSYEQYF.

The chain links TRBV23-1 to TRBJ2-7, with D maybe TRBD2 (6 bases). TRBV23-1 is filed as an ORF, its function uncertain. This CDR3 spans 12 amino acids. Trimming took 8 bases from V and 6 from J, leaving 14 bases between them. Here the CDR3 DNA reads TGCGCCAGCCTCCCTCGTAGCGGCGAGCAGTACTTC. It translates to CASLPRSGEQYF.